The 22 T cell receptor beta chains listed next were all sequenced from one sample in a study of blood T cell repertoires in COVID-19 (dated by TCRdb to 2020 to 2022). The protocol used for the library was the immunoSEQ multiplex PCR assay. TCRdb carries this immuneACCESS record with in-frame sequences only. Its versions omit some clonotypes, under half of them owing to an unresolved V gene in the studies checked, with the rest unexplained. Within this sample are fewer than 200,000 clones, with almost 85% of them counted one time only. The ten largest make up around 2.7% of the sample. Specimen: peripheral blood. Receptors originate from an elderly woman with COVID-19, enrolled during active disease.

This CDR3 is CASSAPGQGYEQYF. The DNA of the CDR3 is TGTGCCAGCAGTGCGCCGGGACAGGGGTACGAGCAGTACTTC. This chain joins TRBV28 and TRBJ2-7; 10 nucleotides line up with TRBD1. J lost 4 bases, V lost 5 bases, and 5 bases had no gene match. From germline, CDR1 is MDHEN and CDR2 SYDVKM. The CDR3 is 14 residues long.

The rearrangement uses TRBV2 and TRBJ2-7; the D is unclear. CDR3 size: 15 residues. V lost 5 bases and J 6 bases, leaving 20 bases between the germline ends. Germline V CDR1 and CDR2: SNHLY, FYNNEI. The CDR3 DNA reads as TGTGCCAGCAGTTCTACCCTCGCTCTAGGCTTCGAGCAGTACTTC. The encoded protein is CASSSTLALGFEQYF. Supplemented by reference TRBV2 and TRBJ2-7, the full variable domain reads EPEVTQTPSHQVTQMGQEVILRCVPISNHLYFYWYRQILGQKVEFLVSFYNNEISEKSEIFDDQFSVERPDGSNFTLKIRSTKLEDSAMYFCASSSTLALGFEQYFGPGTRLTVT.

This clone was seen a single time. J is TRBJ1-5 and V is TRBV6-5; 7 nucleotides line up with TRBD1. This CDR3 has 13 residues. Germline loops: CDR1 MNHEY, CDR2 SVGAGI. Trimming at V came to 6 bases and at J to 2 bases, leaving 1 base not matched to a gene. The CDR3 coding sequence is TGTGCCAGCAGAGGACAGGGCAATCAGCCCCAGCATTTT. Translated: CASRGQGNQPQHF.

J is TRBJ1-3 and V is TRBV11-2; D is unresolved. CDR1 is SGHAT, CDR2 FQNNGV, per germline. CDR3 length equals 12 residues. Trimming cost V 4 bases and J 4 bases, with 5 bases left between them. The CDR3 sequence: CASSSRGNTIYF. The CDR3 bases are TGTGCCAGCAGCTCCCGGGGAAACACCATATATTTT.

CDR3 loop: CASSPPRGQYNEQFF. The CDR3 region has the DNA TGTGCCAGCAGCCCCCCAAGGGGTCAATACAATGAGCAGTTCTTC. The chain employs TRBV7-9 and TRBJ2-1, with D perhaps matching TRBD1 (5 bases). In germline, CDR1 is SEHNR, CDR2 FQNEAQ (reference sequence). This CDR3 has 15 residues. Trimming stripped 5 bases from V and 4 bases from J, with 15 bases between.

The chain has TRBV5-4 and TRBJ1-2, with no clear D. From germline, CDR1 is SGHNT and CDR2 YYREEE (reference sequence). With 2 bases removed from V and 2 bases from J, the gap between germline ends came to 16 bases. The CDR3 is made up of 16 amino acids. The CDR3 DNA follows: TGTGCCAGCAGCTTTATAGGACTGAAAGAGAACTATGGCTACACCTTC. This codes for CASSFIGLKENYGYTF.

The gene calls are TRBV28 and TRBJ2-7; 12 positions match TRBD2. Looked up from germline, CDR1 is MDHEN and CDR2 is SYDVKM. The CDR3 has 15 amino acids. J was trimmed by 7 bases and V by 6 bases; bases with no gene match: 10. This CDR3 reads CASSPASGRVWEQYF. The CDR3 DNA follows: TGTGCCAGCAGCCCTGCTAGCGGGAGGGTATGGGAGCAGTACTTC.

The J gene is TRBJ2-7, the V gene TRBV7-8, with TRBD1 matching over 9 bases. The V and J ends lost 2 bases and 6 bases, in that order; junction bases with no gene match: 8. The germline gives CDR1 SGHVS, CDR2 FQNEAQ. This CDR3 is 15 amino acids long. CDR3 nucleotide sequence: TGTGCCAGCAGCTTATACGCCGGGACAGGGACCGAGCAGTACTTC. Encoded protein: CASSLYAGTGTEQYF. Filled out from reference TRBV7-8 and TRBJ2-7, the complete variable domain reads GAGVSQSPRYKVAKRGQDVALRCDPISGHVSLFWYQQALGQGPEFLTYFQNEAQLDKSGLPSDRFFAERPEGSVSTLKIQRTQQEDSAVYLCASSLYAGTGTEQYFGPGTRLTVT.

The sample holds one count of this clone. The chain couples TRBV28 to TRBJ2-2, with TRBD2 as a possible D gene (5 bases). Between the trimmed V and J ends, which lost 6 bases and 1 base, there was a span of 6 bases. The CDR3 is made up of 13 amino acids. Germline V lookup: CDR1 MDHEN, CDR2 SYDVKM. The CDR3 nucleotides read TGTGCCAGCAGAGAGGGGAACACCGGGGAGCTGTTTTTT. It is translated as CASREGNTGELFF.

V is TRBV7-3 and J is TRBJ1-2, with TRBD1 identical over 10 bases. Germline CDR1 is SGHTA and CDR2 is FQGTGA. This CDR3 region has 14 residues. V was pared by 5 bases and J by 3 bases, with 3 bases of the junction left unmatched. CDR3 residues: CASSPGTGDYGYTF. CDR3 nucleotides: TGTGCCAGCAGCCCCGGGACAGGGGACTATGGCTACACCTTC. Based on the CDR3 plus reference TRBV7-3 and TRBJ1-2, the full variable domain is GAGVSQTPSNKVTEKGKYVELRCDPISGHTALYWYRQSLGQGPEFLIYFQGTGAADDSGLPNDRFFAVRPEGSVSTLKIQRTERGDSAVYLCASSPGTGDYGYTFGSGTRLTVV.

CDR3 bases: TGTGCCAGCAGCGCTACAGGGGCCAGCAATCAGCCCCAGCATTTT. Residues: CASSATGASNQPQHF. This chain uses TRBV9 with TRBJ1-5; 7 bases line up with TRBD1. Germline loops: CDR1 SGDLS, CDR2 YYNGEE. Losses at the gene ends were 3 bases for V and 1 base for J; bases not matched to a gene: 4. The CDR3 contains 15 residues.

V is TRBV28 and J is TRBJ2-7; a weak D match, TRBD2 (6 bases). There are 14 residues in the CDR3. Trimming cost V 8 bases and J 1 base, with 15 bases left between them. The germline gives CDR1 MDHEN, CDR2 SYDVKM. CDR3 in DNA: TGTGCCAGCCTCACGGAGGGGTCATCCTACGAGCAGTACTTC. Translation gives CASLTEGSSYEQYF.

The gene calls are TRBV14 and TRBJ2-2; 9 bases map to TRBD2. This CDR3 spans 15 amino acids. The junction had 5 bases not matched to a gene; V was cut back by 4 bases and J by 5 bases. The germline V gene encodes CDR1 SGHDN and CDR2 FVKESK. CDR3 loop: CASSRRTSATGELFF. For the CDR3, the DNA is TGTGCCAGCAGCCGACGGACTAGCGCGACCGGGGAGCTGTTTTTT.

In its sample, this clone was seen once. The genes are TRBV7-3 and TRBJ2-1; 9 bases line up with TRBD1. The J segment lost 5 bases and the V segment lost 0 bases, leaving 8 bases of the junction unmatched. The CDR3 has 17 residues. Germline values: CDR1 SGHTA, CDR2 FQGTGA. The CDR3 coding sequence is TGTGCCAGCAGCTTAACCTCCTTATGGGACAGGGACAATGAGCAGTTCTTC. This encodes CASSLTSLWDRDNEQFF.

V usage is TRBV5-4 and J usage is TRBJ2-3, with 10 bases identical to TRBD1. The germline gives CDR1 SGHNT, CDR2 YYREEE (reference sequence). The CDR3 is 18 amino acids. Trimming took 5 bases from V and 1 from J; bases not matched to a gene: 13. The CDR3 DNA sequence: TGTGCCAGCAGTCGCTCCGGGACAGGGGTATGGGGCACAGATACGCAGTATTTT. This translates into CASSRSGTGVWGTDTQYF.

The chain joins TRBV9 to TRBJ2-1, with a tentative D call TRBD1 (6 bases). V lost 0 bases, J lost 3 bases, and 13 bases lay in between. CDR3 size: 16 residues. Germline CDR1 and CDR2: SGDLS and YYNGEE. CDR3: CASSVGVRGDYNEQFF. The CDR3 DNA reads TGTGCCAGCAGCGTAGGTGTCAGGGGAGACTACAATGAGCAGTTCTTC.

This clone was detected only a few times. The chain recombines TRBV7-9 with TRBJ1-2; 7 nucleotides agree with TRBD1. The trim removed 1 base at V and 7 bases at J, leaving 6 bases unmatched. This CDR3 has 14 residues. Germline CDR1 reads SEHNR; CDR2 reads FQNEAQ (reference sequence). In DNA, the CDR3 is TGTGCCAGCAGCTTAGAGGGACAGAGGGGTGGCTACACCTTC. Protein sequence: CASSLEGQRGGYTF.

CDR3 DNA: TGCGCCAGCAGCTTGGTCGCCAGTGAAGCTTTCTTT. Translated, it gives CASSLVASEAFF. The chain has TRBV5-1 and TRBJ1-1; no reliable D call. The V and J ends lost 0 bases and 7 bases respectively, with 7 bases between them. Germline CDR1 is SGHRS and CDR2 is YFSETQ. The CDR3 is 12 residues long.

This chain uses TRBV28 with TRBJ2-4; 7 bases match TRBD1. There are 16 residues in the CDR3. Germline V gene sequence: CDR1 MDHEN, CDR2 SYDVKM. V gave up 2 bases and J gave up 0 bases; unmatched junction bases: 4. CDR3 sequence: CASSLPGTVAKNIQYF. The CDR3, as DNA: TGTGCCAGCAGTTTACCTGGGACAGTAGCCAAAAACATTCAGTACTTC.

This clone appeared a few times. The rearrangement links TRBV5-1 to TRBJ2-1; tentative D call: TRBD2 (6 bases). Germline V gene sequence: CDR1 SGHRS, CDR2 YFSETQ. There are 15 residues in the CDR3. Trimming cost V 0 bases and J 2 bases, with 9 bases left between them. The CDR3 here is CASSLGLATYNEQFF. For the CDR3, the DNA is TGCGCCAGCAGCTTGGGCCTAGCGACCTACAATGAGCAGTTCTTC.

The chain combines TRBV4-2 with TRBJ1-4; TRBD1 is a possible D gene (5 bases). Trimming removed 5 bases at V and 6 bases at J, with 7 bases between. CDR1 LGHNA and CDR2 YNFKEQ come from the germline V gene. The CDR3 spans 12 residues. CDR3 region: CASSAGHEKLFF. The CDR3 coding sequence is TGTGCCAGCAGCGCGGGGCATGAAAAACTGTTTTTT.

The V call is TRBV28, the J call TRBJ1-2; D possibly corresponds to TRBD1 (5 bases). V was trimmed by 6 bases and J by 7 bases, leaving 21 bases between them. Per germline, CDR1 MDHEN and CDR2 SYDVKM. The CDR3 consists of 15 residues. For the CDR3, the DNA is TGTGCCAGCAGCCTCCAACCAGGGCGGGGTAGTGGCTACACCTTC. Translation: CASSLQPGRGSGYTF.